This TCR beta chain is from a study of response to subunit inactivated influenza vaccine. The study's findings and limits: Each seasonal flu vaccination may recruit only limited new T cells, authors suggested.

V dropped 0 bases and J dropped 5 bases, with 11 bases sitting between them. This CDR3 has 15 amino acids. This clonotype has just a few counts. Its antigen is still unknown. A single record per CDR3 protein comes from TCRdb applying MiXCR to the RT-PCR reads. The sample lists 650,000 to 800,000 distinct CDR3 sequences; about 15% were seen once. This sequence originates from a man in his fifties or sixties who received an inactivated influenza vaccine. Sequenced material: PBMCs from blood, taken roughly 15 days before vaccination. The J gene is TRBJ1-5, the V gene TRBV12-3 or TRBV12-4; the D is unclear. DNA of the CDR3: TGTGCCAGCAGTTTAGCGTGGCGGGTCGATCAGCCCCAGCATTTT. It encodes CASSLAWRVDQPQHF.